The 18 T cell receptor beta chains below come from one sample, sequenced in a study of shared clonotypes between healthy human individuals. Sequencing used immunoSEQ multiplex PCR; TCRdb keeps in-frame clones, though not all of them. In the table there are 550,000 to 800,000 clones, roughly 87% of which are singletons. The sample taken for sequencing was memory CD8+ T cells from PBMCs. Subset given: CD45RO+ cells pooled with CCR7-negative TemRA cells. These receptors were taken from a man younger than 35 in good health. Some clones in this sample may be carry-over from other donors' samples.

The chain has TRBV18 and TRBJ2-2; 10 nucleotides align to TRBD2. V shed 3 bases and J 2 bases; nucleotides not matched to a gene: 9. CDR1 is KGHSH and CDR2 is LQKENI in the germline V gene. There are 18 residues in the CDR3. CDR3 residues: CASSPRLAGIANTGELFF. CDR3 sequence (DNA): TGTGCCAGCTCACCGCGACTAGCGGGCATCGCTAACACCGGGGAGCTGTTTTTT.

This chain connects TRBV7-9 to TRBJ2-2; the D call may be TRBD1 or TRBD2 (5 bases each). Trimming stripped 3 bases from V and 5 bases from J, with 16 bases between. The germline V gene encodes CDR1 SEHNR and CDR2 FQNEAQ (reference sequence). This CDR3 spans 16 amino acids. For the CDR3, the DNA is TGTGCCAGCAGCTTTTCCTTGGAGTGGGGGACCGGGGAGCTGTTTTTT. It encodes CASSFSLEWGTGELFF.

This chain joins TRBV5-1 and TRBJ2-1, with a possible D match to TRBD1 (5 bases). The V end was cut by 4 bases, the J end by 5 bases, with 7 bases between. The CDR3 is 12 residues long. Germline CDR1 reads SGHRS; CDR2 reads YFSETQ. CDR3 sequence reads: CASSGRDNEQFF. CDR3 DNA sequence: TGCGCCAGCAGCGGCAGGGACAATGAGCAGTTCTTC.

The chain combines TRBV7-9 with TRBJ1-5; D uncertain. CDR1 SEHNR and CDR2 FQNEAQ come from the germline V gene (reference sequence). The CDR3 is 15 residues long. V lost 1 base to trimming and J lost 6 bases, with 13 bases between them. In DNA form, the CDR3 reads TGTGCCAGCAGCTTAGAGGACGGGTATGGTCAGCCCCAGCATTTT. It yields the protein CASSLEDGYGQPQHF.

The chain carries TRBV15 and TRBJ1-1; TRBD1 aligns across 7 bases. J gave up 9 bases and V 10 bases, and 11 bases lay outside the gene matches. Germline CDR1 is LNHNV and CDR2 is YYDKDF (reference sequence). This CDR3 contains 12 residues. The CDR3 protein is CAIRGTDRKAFF. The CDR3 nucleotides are TGTGCCATCAGGGGGACCGACAGGAAAGCTTTCTTT.

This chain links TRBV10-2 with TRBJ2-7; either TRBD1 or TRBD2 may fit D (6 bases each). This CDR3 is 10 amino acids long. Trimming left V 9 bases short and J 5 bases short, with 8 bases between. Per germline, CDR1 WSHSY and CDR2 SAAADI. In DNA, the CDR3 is TGCGCCAGAAGGGGGGACGAGCAGTACTTC. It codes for CARRGDEQYF.

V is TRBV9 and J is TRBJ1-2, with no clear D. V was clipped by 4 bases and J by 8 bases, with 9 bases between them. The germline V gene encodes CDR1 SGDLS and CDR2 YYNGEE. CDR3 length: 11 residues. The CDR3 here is CASSPVFGYTF. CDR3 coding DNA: TGTGCCAGCAGCCCCGTTTTCGGCTACACCTTC.

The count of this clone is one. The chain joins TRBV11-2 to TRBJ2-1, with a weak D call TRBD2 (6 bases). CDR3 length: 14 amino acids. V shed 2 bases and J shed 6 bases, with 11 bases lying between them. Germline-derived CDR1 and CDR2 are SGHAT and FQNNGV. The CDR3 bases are TGTGCCAGCAGCTTATTGAGTAGCGGCAATGAGCAGTTCTTC. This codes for CASSLLSSGNEQFF.

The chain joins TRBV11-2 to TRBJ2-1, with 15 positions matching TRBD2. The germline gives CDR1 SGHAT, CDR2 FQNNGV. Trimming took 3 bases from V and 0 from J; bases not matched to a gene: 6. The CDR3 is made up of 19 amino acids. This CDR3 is CASSLGTSGRPPSYNEQFF. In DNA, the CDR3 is TGTGCCAGCAGCTTGGGGACTAGCGGGAGGCCCCCCTCCTACAATGAGCAGTTCTTC.

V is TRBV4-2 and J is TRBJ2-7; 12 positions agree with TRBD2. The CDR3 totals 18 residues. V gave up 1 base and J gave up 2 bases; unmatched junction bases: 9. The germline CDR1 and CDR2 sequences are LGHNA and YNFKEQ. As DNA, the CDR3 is TGTGCCAGCAGCCAAGGGAAAATGCTAGCGGGAGGGCCCTACGAGCAGTACTTC. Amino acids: CASSQGKMLAGGPYEQYF.

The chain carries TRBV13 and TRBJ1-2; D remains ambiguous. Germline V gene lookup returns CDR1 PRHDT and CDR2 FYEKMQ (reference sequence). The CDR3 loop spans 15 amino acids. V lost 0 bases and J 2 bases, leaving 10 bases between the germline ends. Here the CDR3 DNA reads TGTGCCAGCAGCTTAGGCCCGGCGGAGAACTATGGCTACACCTTC. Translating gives CASSLGPAENYGYTF. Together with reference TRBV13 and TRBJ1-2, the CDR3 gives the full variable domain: AAGVIQSPRHLIKEKRETATLKCYPIPRHDTVYWYQQGPGQDPQFLISFYEKMQSDKGSIPDRFSAQQFSDYHSELNMSSLELGDSALYFCASSLGPAENYGYTFGSGTRLTVV.

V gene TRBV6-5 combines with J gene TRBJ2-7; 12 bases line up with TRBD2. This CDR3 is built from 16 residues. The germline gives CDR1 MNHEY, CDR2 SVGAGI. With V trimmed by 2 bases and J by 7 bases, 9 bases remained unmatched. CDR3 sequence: CASSYALAGGPGEQYF. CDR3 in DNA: TGTGCCAGCAGTTACGCCCTAGCGGGAGGGCCAGGGGAGCAGTACTTC.

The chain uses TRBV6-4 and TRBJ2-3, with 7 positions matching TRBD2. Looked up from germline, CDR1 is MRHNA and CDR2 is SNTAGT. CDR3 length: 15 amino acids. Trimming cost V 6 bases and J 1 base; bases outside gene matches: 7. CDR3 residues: CASSLAAGGTDTQYF. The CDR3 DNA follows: TGTGCCAGCAGCCTAGCGGCTGGGGGCACAGATACGCAGTATTTT.

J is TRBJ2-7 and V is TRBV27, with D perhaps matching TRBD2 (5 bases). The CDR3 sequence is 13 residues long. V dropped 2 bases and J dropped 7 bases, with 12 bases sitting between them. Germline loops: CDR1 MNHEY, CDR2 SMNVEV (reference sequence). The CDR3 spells CASSLRTPREQYF. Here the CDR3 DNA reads TGTGCCAGCAGTTTACGGACTCCCCGAGAGCAGTACTTC.

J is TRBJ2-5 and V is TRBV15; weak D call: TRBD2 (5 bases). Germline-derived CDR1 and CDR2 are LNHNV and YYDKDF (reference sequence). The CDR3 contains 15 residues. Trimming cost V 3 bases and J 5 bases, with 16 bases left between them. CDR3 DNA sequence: TGTGCCACCAGCAGTTCTTTCCTAGGCGGGGAGACCCAGTACTTC. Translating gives CATSSSFLGGETQYF. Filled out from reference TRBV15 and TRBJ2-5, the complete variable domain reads DAMVIQNPRYQVTQFGKPVTLSCSQTLNHNVMYWYQQKSSQAPKLLFHYYDKDFNNEADTPDNFQSRRPNTSFCFLDIRSPGLGDTAMYLCATSSSFLGGETQYFGPGTRLLVL.

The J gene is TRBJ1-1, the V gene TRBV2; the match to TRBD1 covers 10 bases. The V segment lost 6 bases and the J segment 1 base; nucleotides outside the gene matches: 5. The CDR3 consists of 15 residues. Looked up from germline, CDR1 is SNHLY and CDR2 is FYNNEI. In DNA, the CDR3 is TGTGCCAGCAGACCAAGGACAGGGGGGAACACTGAAGCTTTCTTT. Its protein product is CASRPRTGGNTEAFF.

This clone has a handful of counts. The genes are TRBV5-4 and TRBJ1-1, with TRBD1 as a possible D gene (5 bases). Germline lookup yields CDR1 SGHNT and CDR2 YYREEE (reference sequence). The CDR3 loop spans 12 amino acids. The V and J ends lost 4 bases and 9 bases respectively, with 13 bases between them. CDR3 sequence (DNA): TGTGCCAGCAGCCCAGAGGGGTGGAAAGCTTTCTTT. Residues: CASSPEGWKAFF.

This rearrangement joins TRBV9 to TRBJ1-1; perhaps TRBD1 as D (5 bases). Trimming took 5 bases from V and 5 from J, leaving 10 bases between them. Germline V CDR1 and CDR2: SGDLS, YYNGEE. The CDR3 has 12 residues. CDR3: CASRGRETEAFF. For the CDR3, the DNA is TGTGCCAGCAGGGGCAGGGAAACTGAAGCTTTCTTT.